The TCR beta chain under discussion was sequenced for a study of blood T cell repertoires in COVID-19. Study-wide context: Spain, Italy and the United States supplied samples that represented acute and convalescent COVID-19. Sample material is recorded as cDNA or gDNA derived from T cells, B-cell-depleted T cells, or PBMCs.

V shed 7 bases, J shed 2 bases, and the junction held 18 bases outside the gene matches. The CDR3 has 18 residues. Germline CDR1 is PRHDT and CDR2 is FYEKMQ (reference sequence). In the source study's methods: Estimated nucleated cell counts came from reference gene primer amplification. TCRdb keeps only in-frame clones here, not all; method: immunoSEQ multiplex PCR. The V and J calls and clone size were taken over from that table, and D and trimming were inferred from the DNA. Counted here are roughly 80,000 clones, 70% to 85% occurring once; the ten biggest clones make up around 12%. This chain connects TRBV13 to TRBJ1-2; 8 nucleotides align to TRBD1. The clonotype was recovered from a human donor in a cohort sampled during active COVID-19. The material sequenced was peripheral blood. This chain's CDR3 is CASIGRRVPGQANYGYTF. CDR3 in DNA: TGTGCCAGCATAGGCCGGAGGGTCCCGGGACAGGCCAACTATGGCTACACCTTC.